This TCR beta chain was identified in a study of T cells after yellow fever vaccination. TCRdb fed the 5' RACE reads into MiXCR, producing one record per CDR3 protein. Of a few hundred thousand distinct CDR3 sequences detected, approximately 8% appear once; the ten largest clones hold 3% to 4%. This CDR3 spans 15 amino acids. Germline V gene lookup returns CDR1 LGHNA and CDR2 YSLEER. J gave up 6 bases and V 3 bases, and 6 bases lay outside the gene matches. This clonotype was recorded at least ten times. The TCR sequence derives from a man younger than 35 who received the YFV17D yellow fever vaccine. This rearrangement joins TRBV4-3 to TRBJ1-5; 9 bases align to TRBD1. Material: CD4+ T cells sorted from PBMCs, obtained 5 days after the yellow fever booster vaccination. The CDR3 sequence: CASSQGQGGSQPQHF. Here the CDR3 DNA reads TGCGCCAGCAGCCAGGGACAGGGAGGGAGTCAGCCCCAGCATTTT.